The present T cell receptor beta chain was sequenced within a study of spatial heterogeneity in lung cancer. Study at large: Sequence detection consistently recorded a greater number of beta-chain than alpha-chain sequences.

Time point of the sample: sample taken at primary tumor resection. No cell sorting; template was whole RNA from tumor, lung tissue or PBMC. Samples were donated by 72 untreated early-stage non-small cell lung cancer patients. General observations from the study: Ubiquitous expanded tumor TCRs were observed in blood more at resection than follow-up.

The V end was cut by 6 bases, the J end by 2 bases, with 11 bases between. The CDR3 is made up of 13 amino acids. Germline V CDR1 and CDR2: MNHNS, SASEGT. Many counts were recorded for this clonotype. The antigen remains undetermined. The library was built for alpha chains, so this beta chain is an off-target read and its size means little. Every TCR cDNA molecule bore its own unique molecular identifier. MiXCR, run by TCRdb on the 5' RACE reads, gives a single entry per CDR3 protein. The sample includes under 10,000 distinct CDR3 sequences, around 4.6% of them seen just once. Specimen: PBMCs, collected at surgery. The clonotype was recovered from a male donor with early-stage non-small cell lung cancer. This chain connects TRBV6-1 to TRBJ2-7; tentative D call: TRBD1 (5 bases). The CDR3 loop is CASSRRGTYEQYF. CDR3 bases: TGTGCCAGCAGCCGAAGGGGTACCTACGAGCAGTACTTC.